A single sample gave rise to the 30 T cell receptor beta chains below, sequenced in a study of chemoradiotherapy in HPV16-positive cancers. Profiling relied on immunoSEQ multiplex PCR, and the TCRdb table lists in-frame clones only, not all of them. The profile shows fewer than 7,500 clones, roughly nine tenths of them singletons. The sample here was taken from a patient who underwent chemoradiotherapy. Every receptor here comes from a human donor with HPV-associated anogenital cancer.

This chain connects TRBV15 to TRBJ1-5, with a possible D match to TRBD1 (6 bases). CDR1 LNHNV and CDR2 YYDKDF come from the germline V gene (reference sequence). The CDR3 sequence is 17 residues long. V lost 1 base and J lost 0, with 13 bases in between. The chain's CDR3 is CATSRAATGNSNQPQHF. The DNA for the CDR3 is TGTGCCACCAGCAGAGCCGCGACAGGAAATAGCAATCAGCCCCAGCATTTT.

This chain connects TRBV27 to TRBJ2-2; the D is unclear. The germline gives CDR1 MNHEY, CDR2 SMNVEV (reference sequence). This CDR3 spans 16 amino acids. The ends were cut back, 6 bases at V and 3 bases at J, with 17 bases in the middle. The CDR3, as DNA: TGTGCCAGCAGCCCACACACATCCGGGCACACCGGGGAGCTGTTTTTT. As protein: CASSPHTSGHTGELFF.

The chain recombines TRBV19 with TRBJ2-6; D unresolved. CDR1 is LNHDA and CDR2 is SQIVND in the germline V gene (reference sequence). CDR3 length: 14 amino acids. V was pared by 7 bases and J by 0 bases, with 7 bases between. The CDR3 region has the DNA TGTGCCAGTACCCCGGGCTCTGGGGCCAACGTCCTGACTTTC. Its translation: CASTPGSGANVLTF.

V gene TRBV9 combines with J gene TRBJ2-5; 7 bases are shared with TRBD2. Germline values: CDR1 SGDLS, CDR2 YYNGEE. V lost 2 bases to trimming and J lost 3 bases; unmatched junction nucleotides: 4. The CDR3 loop spans 14 amino acids. As DNA, the CDR3 is TGTGCCAGCAGCGTGGGGGGGAGCGAAGAGACCCAGTACTTC. The encoded protein is CASSVGGSEETQYF. Based on the CDR3 plus reference TRBV9 and TRBJ2-5, the full variable domain is DSGVTQTPKHLITATGQRVTLRCSPRSGDLSVYWYQQSLDQGLQFLIQYYNGEERAKGNILERFSAQQFPDLHSELNLSSLELGDSALYFCASSVGGSEETQYFGPGTRLLVL.

This sequence joins TRBV6-6 and TRBJ2-5; D is perhaps TRBD1 (7 bases). The CDR3 has 15 residues. V was shortened by 0 bases and J by 5 bases, with 13 bases between the two germline ends. CDR1 is MNHNY and CDR2 is SVGAGI in the germline V gene (reference sequence). In nucleotides, the CDR3 is TGTGCCAGCAGTTACTCGGAGGGGGCAATTGAGACCCAGTACTTC. Translation: CASSYSEGAIETQYF.

The chain uses TRBV9 and TRBJ2-2, with D perhaps matching TRBD2 (5 bases). There are 14 residues in the CDR3. The germline V gene has CDR1 SGDLS and CDR2 YYNGEE. V lost 0 bases and J lost 6, with 9 bases in between. The CDR3 DNA sequence: TGTGCCAGCAGCGTAGAACTAGAGGCCGGGGAGCTGTTTTTT. Its translation: CASSVELEAGELFF.

This chain uses TRBV10-3 with TRBJ2-3; tentatively, D is TRBD1 (7 bases). Trimming pared 3 bases from V and 2 bases from J, leaving 21 bases between. Germline V lookup: CDR1 ENHRY, CDR2 SYGVKD. This CDR3 is 18 amino acids long. The CDR3 reads CAISEQGLARGATDTQYF. The CDR3 DNA sequence: TGTGCCATCAGTGAACAGGGGCTCGCGCGCGGGGCCACAGATACGCAGTATTTT.

The chain recombines TRBV7-9 with TRBJ1-5; D is unclear. This CDR3 has 14 amino acids. Germline values: CDR1 SEHNR, CDR2 FQNEAQ (reference sequence). Trimming stripped 2 bases from V and 7 bases from J, with 12 bases between. The DNA for the CDR3 is TGTGCCAGCAGCTTAAGCAGCCCGGGGCAGCCCCAGCATTTT. It is translated as CASSLSSPGQPQHF.

Points on this clone: Its ends do not fully match the called genes, so a read error is possible. The chain couples TRBV30 to TRBJ1-1, with D possibly TRBD1 on 5 matching bases. CDR1 GTSNPN and CDR2 SVGIG come from the germline V gene (reference sequence). The CDR3 covers 11 residues. The CDR3 protein is CARSFIGGAFF. The DNA of the CDR3 is TGTGCCCGGAGTTTTATCGGGGGAGCTTTCTTT.

The rearrangement links TRBV6-6 to TRBJ1-2; no clear D. The CDR3 runs to 11 residues. Germline CDR1 reads MNHNY; CDR2 reads SVGAGI (reference sequence). The germline V and J ends were trimmed by 2 bases and 9 bases, with 7 bases remaining between them. The CDR3 coding sequence is TGTGCCAGCAGTTACGGGGAGCGCTACACCTTC. This gives the protein CASSYGERYTF.

The chain couples TRBV13 to TRBJ2-7; D gene ambiguous. The CDR3 has 14 residues. Trimming cost V 5 bases and J 3 bases, with 14 bases left between them. Germline V gene sequence: CDR1 PRHDT, CDR2 FYEKMQ (reference sequence). The CDR3 DNA is TGTGCCAGCAGCCCGAAGGGTTTCTACTACGAGCAGTACTTC. It specifies CASSPKGFYYEQYF.

The J gene is TRBJ1-2, the V gene TRBV5-6, with 9 bases matching TRBD1. V trimming: 5 bases; J trimming: 4 bases; junction bases outside the gene matches: 6. The germline gives CDR1 SGHDT, CDR2 YYEEEE. The CDR3 length is 14 residues. Here the CDR3 DNA reads TGTGCCAGCAGACCGACAGGGGGTGGCTATGGCTACACCTTC. Translated, it gives CASRPTGGGYGYTF.

This clone was observed a handful of times. The chain has TRBV6-1 and TRBJ1-1; tentative D call: TRBD1 (5 bases). The V gene's germline CDR1 is MNHNS and CDR2 SASEGT. V was shortened by 6 bases and J by 4 bases, with 15 bases between the two germline ends. The CDR3 is 14 residues long. In nucleotides, the CDR3 is TGTGCCAGCAGCCCGGCTCTTGGGGGCACTGAAGCTTTCTTT. As protein: CASSPALGGTEAFF.

About this clone: The germline gene is not matched at one end of the junction; a read error may be the cause. V gene TRBV5-4 combines with J gene TRBJ2-1; the D gene is possibly TRBD2 (6 bases). Germline V gives CDR1 SGHNT, CDR2 YYREEE (reference sequence). CDR3 size: 14 residues. The CDR3 here is CASSLADPSSGTVF. DNA for the CDR3: TGTGCCAGCAGCTTGGCCGATCCGAGCTCAGGGACTGTCTTC.

This rearrangement joins TRBV25-1 to TRBJ2-1, with TRBD2 matching over 9 bases. The germline V gene encodes CDR1 MGHDK and CDR2 SYGVNS. This CDR3 is built from 16 residues. V shed 3 bases, J shed 7 bases, and the junction held 10 bases outside the gene matches. The CDR3: CASSDGLAGVRNEQFF. The CDR3 nucleotides are TGTGCCAGCAGTGATGGTTTAGCGGGAGTAAGGAATGAGCAGTTCTTC.

The chain links TRBV10-3 to TRBJ1-5; 9 bases are a match to TRBD1. J lost 5 bases, V lost 3 bases, and 20 bases had no gene match. The germline V gene encodes CDR1 ENHRY and CDR2 SYGVKD. The CDR3 has 20 residues. CDR3 loop: CAISDSSGQGIGGGYQPQHF. The CDR3, as DNA: TGTGCCATCAGTGATTCTTCGGGACAGGGTATCGGTGGTGGTTATCAGCCCCAGCATTTT.

This clone appeared once. This chain uses TRBV12-2 with TRBJ2-1; the table names TRBD2, a call not compared with the DNA. TRBV12-2 is reported as a pseudogene. The CDR3 consists of 21 residues. CDR3 DNA sequence: TGTGCAAGTCGCGCCATTCCAGTTCGTTGGACTAGCGGGAGGAGGATTAATGAGCAGTTCTTC. Amino acids: CASRAIPVRWTSGRRINEQFF.

The CDR3 region is CASSFWQGGRASYTEAFF. The CDR3 nucleotides read TGTGCCAGCAGTTTTTGGCAAGGGGGGAGGGCGTCTTACACTGAAGCTTTCTTT. The rearrangement links TRBV27 to TRBJ1-1, with a weak D call TRBD1 (6 bases). The CDR3 is 18 residues long. V was pared by 3 bases and J by 3 bases, with 23 bases between. Germline CDR1 MNHEY, CDR2 SMNVEV (reference sequence).

V usage is TRBV5-6 and J usage is TRBJ2-7; D remains ambiguous. Looked up from germline, CDR1 is SGHDT and CDR2 is YYEEEE. This CDR3 comprises 13 residues. Deletions cut 4 bases from V and 3 bases from J, with 11 bases between. This CDR3 is CASSGVGNYEQYF. The CDR3 bases are TGTGCCAGCAGCGGTGTGGGGAACTACGAGCAGTACTTC.

This clone has only one observation. The chain combines TRBV10-2 with TRBJ2-4; 8 bases match TRBD2. CDR1 is WSHSY, CDR2 SAAADI, per germline. The ends lost 3 bases at V and 2 bases at J; junction bases unmatched: 9. This CDR3 spans 17 amino acids. This CDR3 reads CASSDGASGGSKNIQYF. DNA of the CDR3: TGCGCCAGCAGTGACGGGGCCAGCGGGGGTTCCAAAAACATTCAGTACTTC.

The V gene is TRBV29-1, the J gene TRBJ2-1; D remains unclear. Germline CDR1 and CDR2: SQVTM and ANQGSEA. Trimming took off 4 bases at V and 5 bases at J, with 15 bases between the two ends. The CDR3 runs 14 residues. This CDR3 reads CSVVSQLIHNEQFF. CDR3 nucleotide sequence: TGCAGCGTTGTATCGCAGCTAATTCACAATGAGCAGTTCTTC.

The J gene is TRBJ2-3, the V gene TRBV12-5; D unresolved. V was pared by 8 bases and J by 4 bases, with 10 bases between. This CDR3 has 12 residues. Germline loops: CDR1 LGHNT, CDR2 FRNRAP. The CDR3 sequence: CASLGIADTQYF. The CDR3 bases are TGTGCTAGTTTGGGGATTGCAGATACGCAGTATTTT.

The chain has TRBV25-1 and TRBJ2-1, with TRBD2 as a possible D gene (6 bases). V was shortened by 10 bases and J by 5 bases, with 15 bases between the two germline ends. CDR3 length equals 13 residues. The germline CDR1 and CDR2 sequences are MGHDK and SYGVNS. The CDR3 sequence is CATGGPLNNEQFF. The CDR3 DNA follows: TGTGCCACCGGGGGACCATTAAACAATGAGCAGTTCTTC.

The V call is TRBV5-1, the J call TRBJ2-1; 10 bases match TRBD2. Losses at the gene ends were 4 bases for V and 3 bases for J; bases not matched to a gene: 1. Germline CDR1 and CDR2: SGHRS and YFSETQ. The CDR3 sequence is 14 residues long. This chain's CDR3 is CASSRTSGYNEQFF. The CDR3 DNA follows: TGCGCCAGCAGCCGGACTAGCGGCTACAATGAGCAGTTCTTC.

The genes are TRBV27 and TRBJ1-2, with TRBD1 as a possible D gene (6 bases). Deletions cut 8 bases from V and 7 bases from J, with 14 bases between. CDR3 length: 12 residues. The germline CDR1 and CDR2 sequences are MNHEY and SMNVEV (reference sequence). The CDR3 sequence: CASGYRASGYTF. In DNA, the CDR3 is TGTGCCAGCGGATACAGGGCATCTGGCTACACCTTC.

The chain has TRBV9 and TRBJ2-3; 12 nucleotides align to TRBD2. The CDR3 is made up of 19 amino acids. J gave up 6 bases and V 4 bases, and 18 bases lay outside the gene matches. Germline lookup yields CDR1 SGDLS and CDR2 YYNGEE. The CDR3 bases are TGTGCCAGCAGCACACCTAGCGGGGGGGCCTCTATGCCCACCGATACGCAGTATTTT. It yields the protein CASSTPSGGASMPTDTQYF.

This sequence joins TRBV4-1 and TRBJ2-2; D perhaps matches TRBD2 (5 bases). This CDR3 region has 16 residues. V was clipped by 1 base and J by 1 base, with 10 bases between them. Germline V lookup: CDR1 MGHRA, CDR2 YSYEKL. As DNA, the CDR3 is TGCGCCAGCAGCCAAGGGGCCACTAGGAACACCGGGGAGCTGTTTTTT. Its translation is CASSQGATRNTGELFF.

This CDR3 reads CASSQDAARTGELFF. The CDR3 DNA sequence: TGCGCCAGCAGCCAAGATGCCGCCAGAACCGGGGAGCTGTTTTTT. The genes are TRBV4-1 and TRBJ2-2; D gene unclear. The CDR3 has 15 amino acids. V lost 0 bases and J lost 5, with 10 bases in between. Germline CDR1 MGHRA, CDR2 YSYEKL.

The chain uses TRBV7-2 and TRBJ2-4; 14 bases are a match to TRBD2. After removal of 4 bases from V and 1 base from J, the junction contained 6 bases not matched to a gene. CDR3 size: 18 residues. CDR1 is SGHTA and CDR2 is FQGNSA in the germline V gene. The CDR3 sequence: CASSSRLAGGPAKNIQYF. CDR3 DNA: TGTGCCAGCAGCTCCAGACTAGCGGGGGGGCCGGCCAAAAACATTCAGTACTTC.

This chain connects TRBV4-1 to TRBJ2-7; 7 bases are shared with TRBD2. Germline-derived CDR1 and CDR2 are MGHRA and YSYEKL. This CDR3 spans 15 amino acids. Trimming cost V 2 bases and J 3 bases; bases outside gene matches: 7. This chain's CDR3 is CASSQLAGVSYEQYF. CDR3 in DNA: TGCGCCAGCAGCCAATTGGCGGGAGTAAGCTACGAGCAGTACTTC.